This T cell receptor (beta chain) was profiled in a study of cytomegalovirus exposure and HLA in healthy donors. Overall study findings and caveats: It emerged from a later analysis that several of the most significant clusters appeared to be linked to common viral pathogens.

A multiplex PCR was run with 60 Vbeta primers and 13 Jbeta primers. The method was immunoSEQ multiplex PCR; TCRdb's version includes in-frame clones alone and lacks a portion of them. The data hold some 98,000 clones, with roughly 86% observed a single time. CDR3 length: 16 residues. The V gene end was trimmed by 0 bases and the J gene end by 4 bases; junction bases not matched to a gene: 3. From germline, CDR1 is KGHSH and CDR2 LQKENI. Worth noting for this clone: What it binds is unknown.

Sequencing used PBMCs. The sequence came from a human donor in good health. This chain links TRBV18 with TRBJ1-2; 12 nucleotides line up with TRBD1. The DNA of the CDR3 is TGTGCCAGCTCACCACCGGGGACAGGGGGCCTCTATGGCTACACCTTC. Translated, it gives CASSPPGTGGLYGYTF. Full variable domain (outside the CDR3, taken from reference TRBV18 and TRBJ1-2): NAGVMQNPRHLVRRRGQEARLRCSPMKGHSHVYWYRQLPEEGLKFMVYLQKENIIDESGMPKERFSAEFPKEGPSILRIQQVVRGDSAAYFCASSPPGTGGLYGYTFGSGTRLTVV.